Shown below are 32 T cell receptor beta chains from a single sample sequenced in a study of T cell responses to AZD1222 COVID-19 vaccine. The table came from immunoSEQ multiplex PCR; TCRdb's copy has only in-frame clones and leaves some out. The sample carries some 130,000 clones, about nine tenths recorded once. The specimen comprised peripheral blood, sampled on day 0 of AZD1222 vaccination. Source of these receptors: an adult in good health.

CDR3 nucleotides: TGCGCCAGCAGCTTGCGGGGCGGGAGAAGCACAGATACGCAGTATTTT. Encoded protein: CASSLRGGRSTDTQYF. The V and J genes are TRBV5-1 and TRBJ2-3, with 7 bases identical to TRBD2. The CDR3 spans 16 residues. Germline CDR1 and CDR2: SGHRS and YFSETQ. The V segment lost 1 base and the J segment 0 bases; nucleotides outside the gene matches: 5.

The sample holds one count of this clone. The rearrangement links TRBV5-1 to TRBJ1-1; tentatively, D is TRBD1 (6 bases). CDR1 is SGHRS and CDR2 is YFSETQ in the germline V gene. The V gene lost 0 bases and the J gene lost 8 bases, with 11 bases spanning the gap. The CDR3 totals 13 residues. The chain's CDR3 is CASSLGDRLEAFF. The CDR3 DNA reads TGCGCCAGCAGCTTGGGAGACAGGTTGGAAGCTTTCTTT. The full variable domain, rest sourced from reference TRBV5-1 and TRBJ1-1, is KAGVTQTPRYLIKTRGQQVTLSCSPISGHRSVSWYQQTPGQGLQFLFEYFSETQRNKGNFPGRFSGRQFSNSRSEMNVSTLELGDSALYLCASSLGDRLEAFFGQGTRLTVV.

V and J are TRBV7-9 and TRBJ2-7, with D tentatively TRBD1 (6 bases). The CDR3 runs to 14 residues. The germline V and J ends were trimmed by 5 bases and 3 bases, with 14 bases remaining between them. The germline gives CDR1 SEHNR, CDR2 FQNEAQ (reference sequence). In DNA, the CDR3 is TGTGCCAGCAGCGGGGAGCGCAGGGGCTACGAGCAGTACTTC. This translates into CASSGERRGYEQYF. The variable domain in full, completed from reference TRBV7-9 and TRBJ2-7, reads DTGVSQNPRHKITKRGQNVTFRCDPISEHNRLYWYRQTLGQGPEFLTYFQNEAQLEKSRLLSDRFSAERPKGSFSTLEIQRTEQGDSAMYLCASSGERRGYEQYFGPGTRLTVT.

CDR3 coding DNA: TGTGCCAGCAGCCACCGGGACAGCAATCAGCCCCAGCATTTT. It specifies CASSHRDSNQPQHF. V is TRBV6-5 and J is TRBJ1-5, with a weak D call TRBD1 (5 bases). Between the trimmed V and J ends, which lost 6 bases and 1 base, there was a span of 10 bases. The CDR3 consists of 14 residues. Germline V gene data show CDR1 as MNHEY and CDR2 as SVGAGI.

This clone was observed a few times. This chain connects TRBV10-3 to TRBJ2-2, with D perhaps matching TRBD1 (6 bases). The CDR3 covers 15 residues. Germline V gene sequence: CDR1 ENHRY, CDR2 SYGVKD. V was clipped by 4 bases and J by 7 bases, with 16 bases between them. CDR3 region: CAISGTEAGVGELFF. The CDR3 nucleotides read TGTGCCATCAGTGGGACCGAGGCAGGGGTCGGGGAGCTGTTTTTT.

This clone has a handful of counts. The chain joins TRBV6-4 to TRBJ1-1, with 7 bases fitting TRBD1. CDR3 length: 18 amino acids. V shed 11 bases and J 0 bases; nucleotides not matched to a gene: 21. Germline CDR1 MRHNA, CDR2 SNTAGT. The CDR3 sequence is CASEGAPKDSWMNTEAFF. CDR3 DNA sequence: TGTGCCTCCGAGGGGGCCCCGAAGGACAGCTGGATGAACACTGAAGCTTTCTTT.

This sequence joins TRBV14 and TRBJ2-3; 8 bases align to TRBD1. This CDR3 is built from 16 residues. Germline CDR1 reads SGHDN; CDR2 reads FVKESK. V was clipped by 4 bases and J by 2 bases; unmatched bases: 8. The CDR3 reads CASSPYRGIYTDTQYF. The CDR3 nucleotides read TGTGCCAGCAGCCCTTACAGGGGGATTTACACAGATACGCAGTATTTT.

The genes are TRBV19 and TRBJ2-3; D not certain. In germline, CDR1 is LNHDA, CDR2 SQIVND (reference sequence). The CDR3 spans 13 residues. Trimming left V 9 bases short and J 0 bases short, with 10 bases between. Here the CDR3 DNA reads TGTGCCAGCCGGTTCGCTAGCACAGATACGCAGTATTTT. Encoded protein: CASRFASTDTQYF.

This chain connects TRBV28 to TRBJ1-3; D gene ambiguous. V lost 7 bases and J lost 1, with 14 bases in between. This CDR3 is built from 15 residues. The germline V gene has CDR1 MDHEN and CDR2 SYDVKM. In DNA form, the CDR3 reads TGTGCCAGCACCTTTAGTCTGCGATCTGGAAACACCATATATTTT. Translated: CASTFSLRSGNTIYF.

This clone appeared a single time. This chain links TRBV5-5 with TRBJ2-5, with unresolved D. CDR3 length equals 13 residues. Germline V lookup: CDR1 SGHKS, CDR2 YYEKEE (reference sequence). V lost 4 bases and J lost 4, with 11 bases in between. CDR3 protein: CASSLGRAETQYF. The CDR3 nucleotides are TGTGCCAGCAGCCTCGGACGGGCAGAGACCCAGTACTTC.

The chain recombines TRBV14 with TRBJ2-7; a possible D gene is TRBD1 (6 bases). Trimming pared 8 bases from V and 2 bases from J, leaving 16 bases between. Germline lookup yields CDR1 SGHDN and CDR2 FVKESK. The CDR3 length is 14 residues. CDR3 DNA sequence: TGTGCCAGCGCTCGCCGGGACATTCCCTACGAGCAGTACTTC. It translates to CASARRDIPYEQYF. The full variable domain, rest sourced from reference TRBV14 and TRBJ2-7, is EAGVTQFPSHSVIEKGQTVTLRCDPISGHDNLYWYRRVMGKEIKFLLHFVKESKQDESGMPNNRFLAERTGGTYSTLKVQPAELEDSGVYFCASARRDIPYEQYFGPGTRLTVT.

V gene TRBV19 combines with J gene TRBJ1-1; D gene unclear. This CDR3 has 14 residues. Germline V gives CDR1 LNHDA, CDR2 SQIVND (reference sequence). Trimming pared 9 bases from V and 4 bases from J, leaving 18 bases between. The CDR3 DNA is TGTGCCAGCATTAGCGGACTCGGGAGCACTGAAGCTTTCTTT. Translating it yields CASISGLGSTEAFF. The full variable domain, completed using reference TRBV19 and TRBJ1-1, is DGGITQSPKYLFRKEGQNVTLSCEQNLNHDAMYWYRQDPGQGLRLIYYSQIVNDFQKGDIAEGYSVSREKKESFPLTVTSAQKNPTAFYLCASISGLGSTEAFFGQGTRLTVV.

The J gene is TRBJ1-3, the V gene TRBV7-2; D possibly corresponds to TRBD1 (5 bases). CDR1 and CDR2 from the germline V gene are SGHTA and FQGNSA. The CDR3 contains 15 residues. Trimming removed 8 bases from V and 3 bases from J, with 17 bases in between. The CDR3 DNA is TGTGCCAGCGCATACGGGGCAGGACGTGGAAACACCATATATTTT. It encodes CASAYGAGRGNTIYF.

This clone has a single count. This chain joins TRBV25-1 and TRBJ1-5; D gene uncertain. Germline CDR1 reads MGHDK; CDR2 reads SYGVNS. Trimming took off 1 base at V and 7 bases at J, with 11 bases between the two ends. This CDR3 is 14 amino acids long. CDR3 in amino acids: CASSEFGSGQPQHF. The CDR3, as DNA: TGTGCCAGCAGTGAATTCGGGTCAGGACAGCCCCAGCATTTT.

The chain links TRBV5-1 to TRBJ1-6, with D uncertain. The length of the CDR3 is 15 residues. The V end was cut by 5 bases, the J end by 0 bases, with 9 bases between. Germline V gene lookup returns CDR1 SGHRS and CDR2 YFSETQ. The CDR3 sequence is CASSPESSYNSPLHF. DNA for the CDR3: TGCGCCAGCAGTCCCGAGAGCTCCTATAATTCACCCCTCCACTTT.

This chain uses TRBV4-1 with TRBJ2-2; D remains unclear. Per germline, CDR1 MGHRA and CDR2 YSYEKL. CDR3 length equals 17 residues. The V gene lost 0 bases and the J gene lost 0 bases, with 11 bases spanning the gap. The CDR3 is CASSQDPQRANTGELFF. CDR3 in DNA: TGCGCCAGCAGCCAAGACCCCCAGCGCGCGAACACCGGGGAGCTGTTTTTT.

The count of this clone is one. The chain links TRBV18 to TRBJ2-7; no reliable D call. Trimming cost V 3 bases and J 3 bases, with 12 bases left between them. Looked up from germline, CDR1 is KGHSH and CDR2 is LQKENI. This CDR3 contains 14 residues. The CDR3 region has the DNA TGTGCCAGCTCACCGGGCAGCACAGTCTACGAGCAGTACTTC. This encodes CASSPGSTVYEQYF.

The genes are TRBV15 and TRBJ2-4, with D possibly being TRBD1 or TRBD2 (5 bases each). V was shortened by 0 bases and J by 1 base, with 13 bases between the two germline ends. Looked up from germline, CDR1 is LNHNV and CDR2 is YYDKDF (reference sequence). This CDR3 comprises 17 residues. The CDR3 sequence is CATSRDSLEGAKNIQYF. CDR3 DNA sequence: TGTGCCACCAGCAGAGATTCCTTAGAGGGGGCCAAAAACATTCAGTACTTC.

This clone was observed once. This rearrangement joins TRBV19 to TRBJ1-2; possible D gene TRBD1, 5 bases. The CDR3 extends over 14 amino acids. V was shortened by 7 bases and J by 4 bases, with 16 bases between the two germline ends. CDR1 and CDR2 (germline): LNHDA, SQIVND (reference sequence). CDR3 region: CASNFPGGSYGYTF. CDR3 DNA sequence: TGTGCCAGTAACTTCCCGGGGGGGAGCTATGGCTACACCTTC.

The CDR3 nucleotides read TGTGCCAGCAGCTCTAGCGGGAGGGCCCCCATAATCCACGAGCAGTACTTC. It encodes CASSSSGRAPIIHEQYF. The V gene is TRBV7-3, the J gene TRBJ2-7; 12 bases match TRBD2. The V segment lost 4 bases and the J segment 5 bases; nucleotides outside the gene matches: 12. The germline V gene has CDR1 SGHTA and CDR2 FQGTGA. The CDR3 totals 17 residues. The full variable domain, completed using reference TRBV7-3 and TRBJ2-7, is GAGVSQTPSNKVTEKGKYVELRCDPISGHTALYWYRQSLGQGPEFLIYFQGTGAADDSGLPNDRFFAVRPEGSVSTLKIQRTERGDSAVYLCASSSSGRAPIIHEQYFGPGTRLTVT.

This clone was picked up one time. The chain recombines TRBV14 with TRBJ2-1; D ambiguous. There are 13 residues in the CDR3. The V end was cut by 1 base, the J end by 5 bases, with 6 bases between. Germline loops: CDR1 SGHDN, CDR2 FVKESK. This chain's CDR3 is CASSQVLNNEQFF. In DNA form, the CDR3 reads TGTGCCAGCAGCCAAGTCCTCAACAATGAGCAGTTCTTC.

V usage is TRBV11-2 and J usage is TRBJ1-5, with 8 nucleotides matching TRBD1. CDR3 length: 15 residues. Trimming cost V 5 bases and J 0 bases; bases outside gene matches: 3. Per the germline V gene, CDR1 is SGHAT and CDR2 is FQNNGV. The CDR3 DNA reads as TGTGCCAGCAGCCAGACAGGGGATAGCAATCAGCCCCAGCATTTT. Translation gives CASSQTGDSNQPQHF.

The rearrangement joins TRBV20-1 to TRBJ2-7; D is undetermined. In germline, CDR1 is DFQATT, CDR2 SNEGSKA (reference sequence). The CDR3 contains 11 residues. V dropped 6 bases and J dropped 7 bases, with 13 bases sitting between them. The CDR3 here is CSAPLVREQYF. In DNA form, the CDR3 reads TGCAGTGCCCCCCTGGTTCGTGAGCAGTACTTC.

This chain links TRBV5-4 with TRBJ2-5; TRBD1 is a possible D gene (6 bases). Germline V gene sequence: CDR1 SGHNT, CDR2 YYREEE (reference sequence). V was cut by 2 bases and J by 5 bases, with 13 bases left in between. The CDR3 covers 14 residues. CDR3 region: CASSLGGRGETQYF. CDR3 in DNA: TGTGCCAGCAGCTTAGGCGGTAGGGGGGAGACCCAGTACTTC.

This rearrangement joins TRBV6-6 to TRBJ2-1; the D call may be TRBD1 or TRBD2 (5 bases each). Germline V CDR1 and CDR2: MNHNY, SVGAGI (reference sequence). Trimming removed 6 bases at V and 7 bases at J, with 10 bases between. This CDR3 contains 12 residues. CDR3 region: CASSGAGNEQFF. In DNA, the CDR3 is TGTGCCAGCAGCGGGGCTGGGAATGAGCAGTTCTTC.

This chain connects TRBV6-5 to TRBJ1-4; possible D gene TRBD1, 5 bases. The ends were cut back, 0 bases at V and 8 bases at J, with 16 bases in the middle. The CDR3 spans 16 residues. Looked up from germline, CDR1 is MNHEY and CDR2 is SVGAGI. This CDR3 reads CASSYSPGGGAEKLFF. The CDR3 nucleotides are TGTGCCAGCAGTTACTCCCCGGGGGGAGGGGCCGAAAAACTGTTTTTT.

This chain uses TRBV11-1 with TRBJ2-3; D might be TRBD2 (7 bases). In germline, CDR1 is SGHAT, CDR2 FQDESV (reference sequence). This CDR3 region has 15 residues. Trimming shortened V by 1 base and J by 1 base, and 9 bases separated the two germline ends. The CDR3 loop is CASSLGGGRTDTQYF. For the CDR3, the DNA is TGTGCCAGCAGCTTAGGGGGGGGGCGCACAGATACGCAGTATTTT.

The CDR3 bases are TGTGCCATCAGCCCCGACAGGGACTCCTACGAGCAGTACTTC. The encoded protein is CAISPDRDSYEQYF. The rearrangement links TRBV10-3 to TRBJ2-7; TRBD1 matches 7 bases. Germline V lookup: CDR1 ENHRY, CDR2 SYGVKD. Unmatched junction bases numbered 5, after V lost 6 bases and J lost 0 bases. This CDR3 region has 14 residues.

The chain employs TRBV10-3 and TRBJ2-3; 7 nucleotides align to TRBD1. Germline CDR1 and CDR2: ENHRY and SYGVKD. V dropped 8 bases and J dropped 2; count of bases not matched to a gene: 4. The CDR3 has 13 residues. For the CDR3, the DNA is TGTGCCATCGCGACAGGGTCCACAGATACGCAGTATTTT. Encoded protein: CAIATGSTDTQYF.

J is TRBJ2-1 and V is TRBV18, with no clear D. The CDR3 consists of 15 residues. V lost 2 bases and J 0 bases, leaving 8 bases between the germline ends. Per germline, CDR1 KGHSH and CDR2 LQKENI. The CDR3 reads CASSPTRSSYNEQFF. The CDR3 coding sequence is TGTGCCAGCTCACCAACAAGGAGCTCCTACAATGAGCAGTTCTTC.

The sample holds one count of this clone. The gene calls are TRBV28 and TRBJ2-7, with TRBD1 matching 9 bases. CDR1 and CDR2 (germline): MDHEN, SYDVKM. This CDR3 spans 14 amino acids. The trim removed 4 bases at V and 6 bases at J, leaving 7 bases unmatched. CDR3 in amino acids: CASSSPGQGVEQYF. The CDR3 nucleotides are TGTGCCAGCAGTTCCCCGGGACAGGGAGTCGAGCAGTACTTC.

The chain uses TRBV14 and TRBJ2-1; no firm D call. This CDR3 is built from 11 residues. The germline CDR1 and CDR2 sequences are SGHDN and FVKESK. V was pared by 1 base and J by 13 bases, with 8 bases between. The CDR3 region is CASSQGPYQFF. In DNA, the CDR3 is TGTGCCAGCAGCCAAGGTCCTTATCAGTTCTTC. Full variable domain (missing parts from reference TRBV14 and TRBJ2-1): EAGVTQFPSHSVIEKGQTVTLRCDPISGHDNLYWYRRVMGKEIKFLLHFVKESKQDESGMPNNRFLAERTGGTYSTLKVQPAELEDSGVYFCASSQGPYQFFGPGTRLTVL.